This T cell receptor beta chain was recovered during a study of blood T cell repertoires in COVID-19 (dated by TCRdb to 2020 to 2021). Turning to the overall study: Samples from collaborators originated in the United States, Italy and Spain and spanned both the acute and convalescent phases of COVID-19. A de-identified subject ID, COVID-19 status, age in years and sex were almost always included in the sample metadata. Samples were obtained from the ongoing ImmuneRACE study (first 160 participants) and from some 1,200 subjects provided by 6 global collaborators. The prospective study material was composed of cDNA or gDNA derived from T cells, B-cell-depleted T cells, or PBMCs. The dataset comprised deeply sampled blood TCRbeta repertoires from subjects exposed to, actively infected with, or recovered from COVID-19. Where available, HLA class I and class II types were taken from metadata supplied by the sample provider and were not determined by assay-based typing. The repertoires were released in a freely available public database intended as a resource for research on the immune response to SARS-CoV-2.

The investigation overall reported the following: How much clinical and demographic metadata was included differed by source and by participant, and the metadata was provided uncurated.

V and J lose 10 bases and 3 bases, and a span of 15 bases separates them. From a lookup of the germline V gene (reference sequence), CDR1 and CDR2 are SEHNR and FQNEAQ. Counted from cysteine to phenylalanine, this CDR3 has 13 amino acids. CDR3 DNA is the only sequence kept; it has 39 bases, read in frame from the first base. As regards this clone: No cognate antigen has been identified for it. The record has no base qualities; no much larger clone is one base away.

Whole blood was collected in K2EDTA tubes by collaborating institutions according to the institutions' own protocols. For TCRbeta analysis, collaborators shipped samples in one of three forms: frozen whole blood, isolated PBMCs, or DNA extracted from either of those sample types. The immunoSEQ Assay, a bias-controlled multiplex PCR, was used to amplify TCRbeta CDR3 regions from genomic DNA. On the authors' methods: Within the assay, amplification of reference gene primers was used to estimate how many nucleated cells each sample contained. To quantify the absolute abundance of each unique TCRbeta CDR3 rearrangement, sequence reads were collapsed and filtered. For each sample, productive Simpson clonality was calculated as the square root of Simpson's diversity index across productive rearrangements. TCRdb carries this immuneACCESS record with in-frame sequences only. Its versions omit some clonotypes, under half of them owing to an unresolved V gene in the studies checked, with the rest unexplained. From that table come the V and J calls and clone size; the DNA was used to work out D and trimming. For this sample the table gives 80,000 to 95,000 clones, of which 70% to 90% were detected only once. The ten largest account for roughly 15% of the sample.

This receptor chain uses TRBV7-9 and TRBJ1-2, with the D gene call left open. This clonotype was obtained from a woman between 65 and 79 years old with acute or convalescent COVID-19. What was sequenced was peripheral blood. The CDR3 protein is CAILTFGDYGYTF. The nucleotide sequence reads TGTGCCATCCTTACATTCGGGGACTATGGCTACACCTTC.